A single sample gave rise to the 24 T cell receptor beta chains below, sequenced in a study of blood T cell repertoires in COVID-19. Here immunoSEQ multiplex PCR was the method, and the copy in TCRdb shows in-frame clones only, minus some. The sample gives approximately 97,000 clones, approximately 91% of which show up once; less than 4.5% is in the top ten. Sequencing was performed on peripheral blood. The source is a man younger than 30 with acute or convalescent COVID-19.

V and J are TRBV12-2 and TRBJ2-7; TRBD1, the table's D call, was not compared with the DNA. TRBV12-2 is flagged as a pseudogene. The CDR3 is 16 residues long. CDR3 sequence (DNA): TGTGCAAGTCGCTTCCTGTGGACAGGTAATTTGGGCGAGCAGTACTTC. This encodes CASRFLWTGNLGEQYF.

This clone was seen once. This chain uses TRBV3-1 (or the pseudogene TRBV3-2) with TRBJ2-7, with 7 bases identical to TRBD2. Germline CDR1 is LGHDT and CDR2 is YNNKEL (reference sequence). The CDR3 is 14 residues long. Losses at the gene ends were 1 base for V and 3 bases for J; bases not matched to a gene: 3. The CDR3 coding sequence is TGTGCCAGCAGCCAAGCTGGCGGGAGCTACGAGCAGTACTTC. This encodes CASSQAGGSYEQYF.

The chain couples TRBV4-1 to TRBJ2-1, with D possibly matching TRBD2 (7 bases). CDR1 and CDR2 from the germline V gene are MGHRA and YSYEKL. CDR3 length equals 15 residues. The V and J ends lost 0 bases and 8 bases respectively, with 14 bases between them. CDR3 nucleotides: TGCGCCAGCAGCCAAGAAAGGGGGAGGGTGGATGAGCAGTTCTTC. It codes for CASSQERGRVDEQFF.

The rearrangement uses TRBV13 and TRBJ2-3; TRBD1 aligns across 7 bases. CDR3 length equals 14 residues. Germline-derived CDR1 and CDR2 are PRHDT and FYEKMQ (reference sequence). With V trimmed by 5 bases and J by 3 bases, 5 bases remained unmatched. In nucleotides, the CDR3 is TGTGCCAGCAGCCTCGGGACAGTTACAGATACGCAGTATTTT. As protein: CASSLGTVTDTQYF.

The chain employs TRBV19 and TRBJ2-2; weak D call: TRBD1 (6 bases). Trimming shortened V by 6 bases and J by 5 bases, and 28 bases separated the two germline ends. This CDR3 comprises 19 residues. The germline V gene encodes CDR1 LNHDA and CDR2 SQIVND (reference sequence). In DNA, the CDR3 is TGTGCCAGTAGGGAAACACTAACAGGGAAGGGATCGCAAACCGGGGAGCTGTTTTTT. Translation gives CASRETLTGKGSQTGELFF.

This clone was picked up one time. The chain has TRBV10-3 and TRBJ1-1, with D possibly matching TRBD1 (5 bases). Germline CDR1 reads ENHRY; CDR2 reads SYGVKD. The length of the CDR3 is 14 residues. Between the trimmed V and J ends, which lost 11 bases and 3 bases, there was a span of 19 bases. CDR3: CAARGNGGDTEAFF. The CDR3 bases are TGTGCCGCCCGGGGGAACGGGGGGGACACTGAAGCTTTCTTT.

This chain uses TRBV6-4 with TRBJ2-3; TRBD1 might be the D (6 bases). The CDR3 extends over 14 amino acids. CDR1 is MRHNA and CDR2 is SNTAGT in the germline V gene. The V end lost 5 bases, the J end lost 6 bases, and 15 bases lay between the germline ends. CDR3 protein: CASSPMLGADTQYF. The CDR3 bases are TGTGCCAGCAGTCCAATGCTGGGGGCGGATACGCAGTATTTT.

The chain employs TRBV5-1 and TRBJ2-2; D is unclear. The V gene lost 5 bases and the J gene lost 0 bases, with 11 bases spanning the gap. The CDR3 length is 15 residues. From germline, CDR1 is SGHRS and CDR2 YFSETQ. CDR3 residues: CASSSDIANTGELFF. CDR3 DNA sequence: TGCGCCAGCAGTTCTGACATTGCGAACACCGGGGAGCTGTTTTTT.

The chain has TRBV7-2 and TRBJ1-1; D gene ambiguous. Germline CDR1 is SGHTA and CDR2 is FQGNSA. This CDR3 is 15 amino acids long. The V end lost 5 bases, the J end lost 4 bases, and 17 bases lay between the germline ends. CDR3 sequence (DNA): TGTGCCAGCAGCCCTCTCCGGGTCCTGGGCACTGAAGCTTTCTTT. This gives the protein CASSPLRVLGTEAFF.

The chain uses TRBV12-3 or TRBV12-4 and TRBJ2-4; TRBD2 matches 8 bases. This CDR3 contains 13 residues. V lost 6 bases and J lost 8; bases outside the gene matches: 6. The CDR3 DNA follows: TGTGCCAGCAGACCCTCGGGGGGGGACATTCAGTACTTC. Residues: CASRPSGGDIQYF.

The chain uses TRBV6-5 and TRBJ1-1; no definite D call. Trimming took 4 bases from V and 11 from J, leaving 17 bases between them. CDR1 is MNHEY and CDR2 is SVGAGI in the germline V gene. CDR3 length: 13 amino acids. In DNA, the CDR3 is TGTGCCAGCAGTTCCGATCGGGAGGGTAGGGCTTTCTTT. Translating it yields CASSSDREGRAFF.

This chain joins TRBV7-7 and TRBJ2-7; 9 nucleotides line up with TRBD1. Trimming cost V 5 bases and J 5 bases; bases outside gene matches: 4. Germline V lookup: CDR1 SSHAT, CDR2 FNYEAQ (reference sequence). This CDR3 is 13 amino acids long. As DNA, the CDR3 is TGTGCCAGCAGCACGGGACAGGGAAACGAGCAGTACTTC. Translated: CASSTGQGNEQYF. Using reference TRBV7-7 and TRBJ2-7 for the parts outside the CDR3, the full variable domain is GAGVSQSPRYKVTKRGQDVTLRCDPISSHATLYWYQQALGQGPEFLTYFNYEAQPDKSGLPSDRFSAERPEGSISTLTIQRTEQRDSAMYRCASSTGQGNEQYFGPGTRLTVT.

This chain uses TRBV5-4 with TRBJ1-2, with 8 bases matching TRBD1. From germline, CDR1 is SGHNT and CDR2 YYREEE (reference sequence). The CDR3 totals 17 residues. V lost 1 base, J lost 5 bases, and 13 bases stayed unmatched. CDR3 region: CASSLLAGGAMVYGYTF. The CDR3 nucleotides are TGTGCCAGCAGCTTGCTTGCAGGGGGCGCGATGGTGTATGGCTACACCTTC.

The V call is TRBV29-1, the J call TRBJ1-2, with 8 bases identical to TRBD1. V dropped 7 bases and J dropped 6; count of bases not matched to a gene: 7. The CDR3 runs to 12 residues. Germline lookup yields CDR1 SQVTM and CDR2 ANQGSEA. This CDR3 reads CSAQDRVNGYTF. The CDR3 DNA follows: TGCAGCGCACAGGACAGGGTAAATGGCTACACCTTC.

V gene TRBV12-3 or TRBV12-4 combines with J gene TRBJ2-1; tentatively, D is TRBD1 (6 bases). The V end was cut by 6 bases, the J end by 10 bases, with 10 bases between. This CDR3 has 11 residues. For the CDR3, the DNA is TGTGCCAGCAGCCTCAGGGGAGAGCAGTTCTTC. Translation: CASSLRGEQFF.

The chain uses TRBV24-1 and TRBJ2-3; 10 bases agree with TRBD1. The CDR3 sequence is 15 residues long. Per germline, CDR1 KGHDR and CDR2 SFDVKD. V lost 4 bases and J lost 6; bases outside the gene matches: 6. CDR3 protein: CATSEGTGVSDTQYF. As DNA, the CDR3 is TGTGCCACCAGTGAAGGGACAGGGGTCTCGGATACGCAGTATTTT.

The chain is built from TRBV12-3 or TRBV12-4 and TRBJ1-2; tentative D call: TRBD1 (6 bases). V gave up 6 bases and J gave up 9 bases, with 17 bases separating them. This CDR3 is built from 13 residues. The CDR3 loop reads CASREGGDISYTF. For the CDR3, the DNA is TGTGCCAGCAGGGAGGGGGGGGACATAAGCTACACCTTC.

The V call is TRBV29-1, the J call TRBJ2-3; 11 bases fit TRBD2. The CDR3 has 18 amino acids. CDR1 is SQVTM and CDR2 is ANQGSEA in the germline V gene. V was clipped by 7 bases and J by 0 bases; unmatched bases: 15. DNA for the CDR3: TGCAGCGCCAGAACGGGGGGGACTAGCGGCTCAAGCACAGATACGCAGTATTTT. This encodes CSARTGGTSGSSTDTQYF.

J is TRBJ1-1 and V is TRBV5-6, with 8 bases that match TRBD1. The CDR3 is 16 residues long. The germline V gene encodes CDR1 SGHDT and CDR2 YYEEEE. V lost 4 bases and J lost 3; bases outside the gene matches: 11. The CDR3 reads CASSRVPGGGDTEAFF. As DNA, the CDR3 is TGTGCCAGCAGCCGGGTCCCAGGGGGCGGGGACACTGAAGCTTTCTTT.

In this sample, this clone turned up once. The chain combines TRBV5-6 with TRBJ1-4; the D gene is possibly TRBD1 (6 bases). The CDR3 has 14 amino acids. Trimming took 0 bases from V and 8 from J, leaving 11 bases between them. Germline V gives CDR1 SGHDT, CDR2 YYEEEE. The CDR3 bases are TGTGCCAGCAGCTTGGAACAGGGAAGGGAAAAACTGTTTTTT. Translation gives CASSLEQGREKLFF.

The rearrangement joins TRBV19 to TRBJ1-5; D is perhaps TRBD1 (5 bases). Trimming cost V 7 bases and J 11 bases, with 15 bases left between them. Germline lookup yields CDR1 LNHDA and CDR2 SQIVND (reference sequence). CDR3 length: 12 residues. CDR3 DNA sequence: TGTGCCAGTAAGCCGGGGGGAGGCGCCCAGCATTTT. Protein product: CASKPGGGAQHF.

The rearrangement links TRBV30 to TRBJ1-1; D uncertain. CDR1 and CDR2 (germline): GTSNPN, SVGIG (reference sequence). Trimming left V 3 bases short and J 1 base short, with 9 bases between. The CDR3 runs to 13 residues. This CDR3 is CAWRPNGNTEAFF. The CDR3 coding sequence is TGTGCCTGGAGGCCTAACGGGAACACTGAAGCTTTCTTT. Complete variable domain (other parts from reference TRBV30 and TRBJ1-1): SQTIHQWPATLVQPVGSPLSLECTVEGTSNPNLYWYRQAAGRGLQLLFYSVGIGQISSEVPQNLSASRPQDRQFILSSKKLLLSDSGFYLCAWRPNGNTEAFFGQGTRLTVV.

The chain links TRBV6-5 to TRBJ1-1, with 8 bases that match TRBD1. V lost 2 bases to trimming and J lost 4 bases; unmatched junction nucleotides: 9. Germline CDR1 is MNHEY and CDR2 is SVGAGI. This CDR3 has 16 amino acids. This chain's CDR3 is CASSYPTGEGITEAFF. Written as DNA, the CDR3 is TGTGCCAGCAGTTACCCGACAGGGGAGGGTATCACTGAAGCTTTCTTT.

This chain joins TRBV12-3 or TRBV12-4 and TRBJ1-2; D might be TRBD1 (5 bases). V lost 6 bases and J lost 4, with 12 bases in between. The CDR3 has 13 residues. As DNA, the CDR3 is TGTGCCAGCAGAGTGGACGGGGGCTATGGCTACACCTTC. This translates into CASRVDGGYGYTF.